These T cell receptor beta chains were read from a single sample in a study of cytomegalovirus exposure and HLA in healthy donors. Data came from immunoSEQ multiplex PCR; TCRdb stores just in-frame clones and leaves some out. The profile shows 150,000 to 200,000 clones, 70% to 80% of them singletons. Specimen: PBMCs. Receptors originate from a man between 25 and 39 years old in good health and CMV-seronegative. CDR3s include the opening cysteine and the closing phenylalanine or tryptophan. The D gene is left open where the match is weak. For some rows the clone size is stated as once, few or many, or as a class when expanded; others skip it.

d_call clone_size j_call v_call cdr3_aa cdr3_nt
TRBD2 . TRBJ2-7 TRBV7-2 CASTRDYPYEQYF TGTGCCAGCACCAGGGACTACCCTTATGAGCAGTACTTC
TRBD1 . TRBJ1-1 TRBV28 CASSPWTGQYTEAFF TGTGCCAGCAGCCCCTGGACAGGGCAATACACTGAAGCTTTCTTT
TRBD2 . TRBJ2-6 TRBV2 CASNGGEAGANVLTF TGTGCCAGCAATGGGGGGGAAGCTGGGGCCAACGTCCTGACTTTC
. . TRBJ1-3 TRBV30 CAWRPGGGNTIYF TGTGCCTGGAGGCCGGGGGGGGGAAACACCATATATTTT
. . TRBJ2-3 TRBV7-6 CASSLALGADTQYF TGTGCCAGCAGCTTAGCGCTAGGGGCAGATACGCAGTATTTT
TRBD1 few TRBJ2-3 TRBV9 CASSATGGGWSSTDTQYF TGTGCCAGCAGCGCTACAGGGGGAGGATGGTCTAGCACAGATACGCAGTATTTT
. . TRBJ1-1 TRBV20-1 CRGGWETEAFF TGCAGGGGGGGGTGGGAAACTGAAGCTTTCTTT
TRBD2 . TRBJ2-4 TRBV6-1 CASSELGGLVIQYF TGTGCCAGCAGTGAACTTGGGGGACTAGTCATTCAGTACTTC
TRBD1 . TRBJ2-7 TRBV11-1 CASSSVGTGSYEQYF TGTGCCAGCAGCTCAGTCGGGACAGGGTCCTACGAGCAGTACTTC
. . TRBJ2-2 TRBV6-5 CASRHRGGTGELFF TGTGCCAGCAGACACAGGGGGGGCACCGGGGAGCTGTTTTTT
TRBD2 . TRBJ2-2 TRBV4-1 CASSQEPPTSGGTGELFF TGCGCCAGCAGCCAAGAACCTCCGACTAGCGGAGGCACCGGGGAGCTGTTTTTT
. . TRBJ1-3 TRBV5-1 CASSLVGSGNTIYF TGCGCCAGCAGCTTGGTGGGCTCCGGAAACACCATATATTTT
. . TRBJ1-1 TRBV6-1 CASSTEITEAFF TGTGCCAGCAGCACTGAGATCACTGAAGCTTTCTTT
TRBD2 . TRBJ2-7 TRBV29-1 CSVESRLAGLYEQYF TGCAGCGTTGAATCTAGACTAGCGGGTCTATACGAGCAGTACTTC
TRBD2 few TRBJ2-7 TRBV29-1 CSVEGTSETYEQYF TGCAGCGTTGAGGGGACTAGCGAAACCTACGAGCAGTACTTC